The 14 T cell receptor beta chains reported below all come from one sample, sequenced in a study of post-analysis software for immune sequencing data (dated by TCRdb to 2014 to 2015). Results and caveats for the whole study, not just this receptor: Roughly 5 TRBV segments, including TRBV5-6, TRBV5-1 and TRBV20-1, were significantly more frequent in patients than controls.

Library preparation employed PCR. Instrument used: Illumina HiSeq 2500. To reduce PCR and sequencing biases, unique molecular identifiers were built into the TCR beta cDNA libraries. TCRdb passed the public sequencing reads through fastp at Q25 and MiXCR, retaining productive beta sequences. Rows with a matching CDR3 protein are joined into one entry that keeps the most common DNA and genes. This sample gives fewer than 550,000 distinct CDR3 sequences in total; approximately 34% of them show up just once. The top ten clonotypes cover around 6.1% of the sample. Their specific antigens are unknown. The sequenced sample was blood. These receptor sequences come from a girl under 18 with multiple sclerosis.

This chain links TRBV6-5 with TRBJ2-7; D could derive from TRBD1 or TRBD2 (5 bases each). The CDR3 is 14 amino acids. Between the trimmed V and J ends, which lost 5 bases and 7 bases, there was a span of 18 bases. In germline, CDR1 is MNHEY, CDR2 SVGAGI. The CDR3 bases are TGTGCCAGCAGTCGAGGGGCAGCCTCCTGGGAGCAGTACTTC. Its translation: CASSRGAASWEQYF.

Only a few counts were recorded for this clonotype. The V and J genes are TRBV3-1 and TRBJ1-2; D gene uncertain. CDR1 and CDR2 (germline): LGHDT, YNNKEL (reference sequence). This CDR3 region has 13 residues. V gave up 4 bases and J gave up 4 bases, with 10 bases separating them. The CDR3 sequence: CASSRTRSYGYTF. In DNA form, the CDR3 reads TGTGCCAGCAGCCGGACGAGGAGCTATGGCTACACCTTC.

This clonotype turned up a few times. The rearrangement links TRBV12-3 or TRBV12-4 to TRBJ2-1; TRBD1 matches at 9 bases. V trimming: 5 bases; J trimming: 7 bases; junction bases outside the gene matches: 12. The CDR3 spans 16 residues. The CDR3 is CASSLGLQGAGNEQFF. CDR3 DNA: TGTGCCAGCAGTCTGGGACTACAGGGGGCCGGTAATGAGCAGTTCTTC.

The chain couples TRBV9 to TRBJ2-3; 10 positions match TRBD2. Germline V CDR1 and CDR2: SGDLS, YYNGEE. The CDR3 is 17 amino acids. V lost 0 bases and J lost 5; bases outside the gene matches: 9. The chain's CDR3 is CASSVDPAGGLRDTQYF. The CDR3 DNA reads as TGTGCCAGCAGCGTAGATCCAGCGGGGGGGCTTAGAGATACGCAGTATTTT.

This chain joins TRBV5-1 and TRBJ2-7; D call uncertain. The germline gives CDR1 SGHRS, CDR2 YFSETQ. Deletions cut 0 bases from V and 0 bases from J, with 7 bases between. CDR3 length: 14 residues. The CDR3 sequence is CASSLEPSSYEQYF. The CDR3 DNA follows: TGCGCCAGCAGCTTGGAACCGAGCTCCTACGAGCAGTACTTC.

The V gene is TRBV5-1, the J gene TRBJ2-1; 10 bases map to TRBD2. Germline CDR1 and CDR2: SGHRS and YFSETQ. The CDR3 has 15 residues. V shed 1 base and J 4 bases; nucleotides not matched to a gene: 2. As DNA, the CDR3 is TGCGCCAGCAGCTTGACTAGCGGGGAGTACAATGAGCAGTTCTTC. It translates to CASSLTSGEYNEQFF.

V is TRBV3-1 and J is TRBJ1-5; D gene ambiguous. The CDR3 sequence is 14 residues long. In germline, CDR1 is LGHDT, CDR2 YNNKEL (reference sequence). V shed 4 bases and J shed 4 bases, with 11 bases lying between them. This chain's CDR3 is CASSRRVGNQPQHF. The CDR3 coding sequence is TGTGCCAGCAGCCGTAGGGTTGGGAATCAGCCCCAGCATTTT.

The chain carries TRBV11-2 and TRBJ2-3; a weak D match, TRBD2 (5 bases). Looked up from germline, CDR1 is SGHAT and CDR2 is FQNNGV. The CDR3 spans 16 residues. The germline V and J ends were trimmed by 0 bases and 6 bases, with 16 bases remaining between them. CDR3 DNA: TGTGCCAGCAGCTTAGATGTCGAATTAGCGTGGGATACGCAGTATTTT. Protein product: CASSLDVELAWDTQYF.

The DNA for the CDR3 is TGTGCCAGCAGCTGGCTGGACAGGGGCACAGATACGCAGTATTTT. Translation: CASSWLDRGTDTQYF. The V and J genes are TRBV7-6 and TRBJ2-3; 8 positions match TRBD1. CDR1 SGHVS and CDR2 FNYEAQ come from the germline V gene. CDR3 length: 15 residues. The ends lost 4 bases at V and 1 base at J; junction bases unmatched: 4. The complete variable domain, with remaining parts taken from reference TRBV7-6 and TRBJ2-3, reads GAGVSQSPRYKVTKRGQDVALRCDPISGHVSLYWYRQALGQGPEFLTYFNYEAQQDKSGLPNDRFSAERPEGSISTLTIQRTEQRDSAMYRCASSWLDRGTDTQYFGPGTRLTVL.

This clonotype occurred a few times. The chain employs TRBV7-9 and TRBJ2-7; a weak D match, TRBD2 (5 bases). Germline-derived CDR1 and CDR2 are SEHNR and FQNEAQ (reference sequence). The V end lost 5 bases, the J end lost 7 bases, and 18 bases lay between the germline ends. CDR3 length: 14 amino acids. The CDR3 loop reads CASSPRVARLEQYF. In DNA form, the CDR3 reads TGTGCCAGCAGCCCGAGGGTGGCAAGGCTGGAGCAGTACTTC.

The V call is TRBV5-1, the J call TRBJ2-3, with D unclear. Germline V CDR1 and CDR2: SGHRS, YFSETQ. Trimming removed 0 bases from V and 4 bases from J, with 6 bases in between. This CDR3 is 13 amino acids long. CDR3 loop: CASSLEGSDTQYF. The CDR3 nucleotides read TGCGCCAGCAGCTTGGAAGGCTCAGATACGCAGTATTTT.

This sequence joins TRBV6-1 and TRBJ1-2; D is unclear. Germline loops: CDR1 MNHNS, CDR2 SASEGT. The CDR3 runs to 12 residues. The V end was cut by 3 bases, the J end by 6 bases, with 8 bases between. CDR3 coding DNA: TGTGCCAGCAGTGAGGGAGGACATGGCTACACCTTC. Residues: CASSEGGHGYTF.

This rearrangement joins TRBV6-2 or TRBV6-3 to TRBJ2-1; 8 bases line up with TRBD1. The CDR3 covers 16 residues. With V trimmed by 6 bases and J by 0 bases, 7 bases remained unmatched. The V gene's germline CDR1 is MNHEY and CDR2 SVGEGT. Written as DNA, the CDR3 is TGTGCCAGCAGGACGGGACAGGCAAGCTCCTACAATGAGCAGTTCTTC. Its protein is CASRTGQASSYNEQFF.

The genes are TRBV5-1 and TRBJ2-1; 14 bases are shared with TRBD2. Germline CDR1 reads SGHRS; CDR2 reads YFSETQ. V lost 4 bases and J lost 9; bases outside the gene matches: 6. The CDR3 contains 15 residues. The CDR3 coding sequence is TGCGCCAGCAGCATAGGGACTAGCGGGGGAGGTGAGCAGTTCTTC. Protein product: CASSIGTSGGGEQFF. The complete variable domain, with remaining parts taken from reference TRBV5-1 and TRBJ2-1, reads KAGVTQTPRYLIKTRGQQVTLSCSPISGHRSVSWYQQTPGQGLQFLFEYFSETQRNKGNFPGRFSGRQFSNSRSEMNVSTLELGDSALYLCASSIGTSGGGEQFFGPGTRLTVL.